These T cell receptor beta chains were read from a single sample in a study of blood T cell repertoires in COVID-19. Generated by immunoSEQ multiplex PCR, the TCRdb table keeps only in-frame clones and is missing some. Among tens of thousands of clones, roughly 86% were seen once, and the ten largest hold roughly 6.9%. Sequencing was carried out using peripheral blood. All receptors come from a man over 45 with active COVID-19. The CDR3 runs from the conserved cysteine through the conserved F or W. The order of the fields is CDR3 DNA, CDR3 protein, V gene, J gene, D gene, clone size, CDR3 length. A D gene is named only where the DNA matches it firmly. For some rows the clone size is stated as once, few or many, or as a class when expanded; others skip it.

CDR3nt: TGTGCCAGCTCACCACCTTGGCAGGGCACCGGGGAGCTGTTTTTT; CDR3aa: CASSPPWQGTGELFF; v_gene: TRBV18; j_gene: TRBJ2-2; d_gene: .; abundance: .; len: 15
CDR3nt: TGTGCCAGCAGCTTAGGACTAGCGGGGGAGAGCGAGCAGTACTTC; CDR3aa: CASSLGLAGESEQYF; v_gene: TRBV11-2; j_gene: TRBJ2-7; d_gene: TRBD2; abundance: few; len: 15
CDR3nt: TGTGCCAGCAGTTACTCGATGGGACAGGGCCTCTATGGCTACACCTTC; CDR3aa: CASSYSMGQGLYGYTF; v_gene: TRBV6-5; j_gene: TRBJ1-2; d_gene: TRBD1; abundance: .; len: 16
CDR3nt: TGTGCCAGCAACGAACAGCTCCTATTAAACTATGGCTACACCTTC; CDR3aa: CASNEQLLLNYGYTF; v_gene: TRBV2; j_gene: TRBJ1-2; d_gene: .; abundance: .; len: 15
CDR3nt: TGTGCCAGCTCACCCGGGACAGATCCAAGCACTGAAGCTTTCTTT; CDR3aa: CASSPGTDPSTEAFF; v_gene: TRBV18; j_gene: TRBJ1-1; d_gene: TRBD1; abundance: .; len: 15
CDR3nt: TGTGCCAGCAGTGAAGCTAGCGGGAGCCCAGATACGCAGTATTTT; CDR3aa: CASSEASGSPDTQYF; v_gene: TRBV6-1; j_gene: TRBJ2-3; d_gene: TRBD2; abundance: few; len: 15
CDR3nt: TGTGCCAGCCGGAGTGGGACACCTTTAAATTGGCAGTTCTTC; CDR3aa: CASRSGTPLNWQFF; v_gene: TRBV27; j_gene: TRBJ2-1; d_gene: .; abundance: .; len: 14
CDR3nt: TGTGCCAGCAGTTTAGGATTTGGGTCTAGCGGGAGGGCTATTAATGAGCAGTTCTTC; CDR3aa: CASSLGFGSSGRAINEQFF; v_gene: TRBV28; j_gene: TRBJ2-1; d_gene: TRBD2; abundance: .; len: 19
CDR3nt: TGCGCCAGCAGCAGATTTAAGTTCGAAGGGGCCTACGAGCAGTACTTC; CDR3aa: CASSRFKFEGAYEQYF; v_gene: TRBV5-1; j_gene: TRBJ2-7; d_gene: .; abundance: few; len: 16
CDR3nt: TGTGCCAGCAGCTTTGGACAGCGGGGCACTGAAGCTTTCTTT; CDR3aa: CASSFGQRGTEAFF; v_gene: TRBV11-3; j_gene: TRBJ1-1; d_gene: .; abundance: .; len: 14
CDR3nt: TGTGCCAGCTCACCACCTCTAGCGGGAACCACAGATACGCAGTATTTT; CDR3aa: CASSPPLAGTTDTQYF; v_gene: TRBV18; j_gene: TRBJ2-3; d_gene: TRBD2; abundance: .; len: 16
CDR3nt: TGTGCCAGCAGCCCAATAGTGGTGTCAGAGACCCAGTACTTC; CDR3aa: CASSPIVVSETQYF; v_gene: TRBV11-2; j_gene: TRBJ2-5; d_gene: .; abundance: .; len: 14
CDR3nt: TGTGCCAGTAGTATAATGGGCTTGGGACTAGCGGGGGACACAGATACGCAGTATTTT; CDR3aa: CASSIMGLGLAGDTDTQYF; v_gene: TRBV19; j_gene: TRBJ2-3; d_gene: TRBD2; abundance: .; len: 19
CDR3nt: TGTGCCAGCAGGGGACAGGGGGCCACAAACTATGGCTACACCTTC; CDR3aa: CASRGQGATNYGYTF; v_gene: TRBV6-5; j_gene: TRBJ1-2; d_gene: TRBD1; abundance: .; len: 15
CDR3nt: TGCGCCAGCAGCTCGCAAGAGACCCAGTACTTC; CDR3aa: CASSSQETQYF; v_gene: TRBV5-1; j_gene: TRBJ2-5; d_gene: .; abundance: .; len: 11
CDR3nt: TGTGCTAGTGGCTCGACGGGACAAGAGACCCAGTACTTC; CDR3aa: CASGSTGQETQYF; v_gene: TRBV12-5; j_gene: TRBJ2-5; d_gene: .; abundance: .; len: 13
CDR3nt: TGTGCCAGTAGTATTGACACGGCAACAGATACGCAGTATTTT; CDR3aa: CASSIDTATDTQYF; v_gene: TRBV19; j_gene: TRBJ2-3; d_gene: .; abundance: .; len: 14
CDR3nt: TGTGCCAGCAGCTTAACTAGCGGGAGGGCCATCGATGAGCAGTTCTTC; CDR3aa: CASSLTSGRAIDEQFF; v_gene: TRBV7-6; j_gene: TRBJ2-1; d_gene: TRBD2; abundance: .; len: 16
CDR3nt: TGTGCCAGCTCACCAGAAACAGGGGCTTACGGCATGAACACTGAAGCTTTCTTT; CDR3aa: CASSPETGAYGMNTEAFF; v_gene: TRBV18; j_gene: TRBJ1-1; d_gene: TRBD1; abundance: .; len: 18
CDR3nt: TGTGCCAGCAGTCAGACAGACCATAACTATGGCTACACCTTC; CDR3aa: CASSQTDHNYGYTF; v_gene: TRBV25-1; j_gene: TRBJ1-2; d_gene: .; abundance: .; len: 14
CDR3nt: TGTGCCACCAGTCGGGACGGAGCGGGGGCCCAGCATTTT; CDR3aa: CATSRDGAGAQHF; v_gene: TRBV24-1; j_gene: TRBJ1-5; d_gene: .; abundance: .; len: 13
CDR3nt: TGTGCCAGCAGTTTTTACAGGAGAGGAAACACTGAAGCTTTCTTT; CDR3aa: CASSFYRRGNTEAFF; v_gene: TRBV27; j_gene: TRBJ1-1; d_gene: .; abundance: .; len: 15
CDR3nt: TGTGCCAGCAGCCCACCCGGGGGAAGCACAGATACGCAGTATTTT; CDR3aa: CASSPPGGSTDTQYF; v_gene: TRBV7-2; j_gene: TRBJ2-3; d_gene: .; abundance: .; len: 15
CDR3nt: TGTGCCAGCAGTTACGGGCAGTTAGACACCGGGGAGCTGTTTTTT; CDR3aa: CASSYGQLDTGELFF; v_gene: TRBV6-2/TRBV6-3; j_gene: TRBJ2-2; d_gene: .; abundance: .; len: 15
CDR3nt: TGTGCCAGCAGCTTAGTAGGAACCGGGACAGGGGCCGTATTGAACACCGGGGAGCTGTTTTTT; CDR3aa: CASSLVGTGTGAVLNTGELFF; v_gene: TRBV7-6; j_gene: TRBJ2-2; d_gene: TRBD1; abundance: .; len: 21
CDR3nt: TGTGCCAGCAGCCCCCTACAGTCCTACAATGAGCAGTTCTTC; CDR3aa: CASSPLQSYNEQFF; v_gene: TRBV21-1; j_gene: TRBJ2-1; d_gene: .; abundance: .; len: 14
CDR3nt: TGTGCCAGCAGCTCCCCCTCCGACAGGTCCCTAGCCAAAAACATTCAGTACTTC; CDR3aa: CASSSPSDRSLAKNIQYF; v_gene: TRBV5-4; j_gene: TRBJ2-4; d_gene: .; abundance: .; len: 18
CDR3nt: TGTGCCAGCAGCCAAGTGACGGTCAGACAGCAGACCCAGTACTTC; CDR3aa: CASSQVTVRQQTQYF; v_gene: TRBV3-1/TRBV3-2; j_gene: TRBJ2-5; d_gene: .; abundance: .; len: 15
CDR3nt: TGCGCCAGCAGCAAGACAGGGGGCAAGGGCACTGAAGCTTTCTTT; CDR3aa: CASSKTGGKGTEAFF; v_gene: TRBV5-1; j_gene: TRBJ1-1; d_gene: TRBD1; abundance: .; len: 15
CDR3nt: TGTGCCAGCAGCTTTAGCGGGAGGCGCACAGATACGCAGTATTTT; CDR3aa: CASSFSGRRTDTQYF; v_gene: TRBV5-6; j_gene: TRBJ2-3; d_gene: TRBD2; abundance: .; len: 15
CDR3nt: TGCGCCAGCAGCCCCGGGACAGGGGGAGAGCAGTTCTTC; CDR3aa: CASSPGTGGEQFF; v_gene: TRBV5-1; j_gene: TRBJ2-1; d_gene: TRBD1; abundance: .; len: 13
CDR3nt: TGTGCCAGCAGCGCTCTAAACCTACCCCAATCGGCGAACACCGGGGAGCTGTTTTTT; CDR3aa: CASSALNLPQSANTGELFF; v_gene: TRBV3-1/TRBV3-2; j_gene: TRBJ2-2; d_gene: .; abundance: .; len: 19
CDR3nt: TGCGCCAGCAGCTTGGTGGCAGGATCGCAGGGCTACACCTTC; CDR3aa: CASSLVAGSQGYTF; v_gene: TRBV5-1; j_gene: TRBJ1-2; d_gene: .; abundance: .; len: 14
CDR3nt: TGTGCCAGCAGTGAAGGCGAGGGGGCTGGTCAGCCCCAGCATTTT; CDR3aa: CASSEGEGAGQPQHF; v_gene: TRBV2; j_gene: TRBJ1-5; d_gene: TRBD1; abundance: few; len: 15
CDR3nt: TGTGCCAGCTCACCAAGGGACAGCGGTGAAGCTTTCTTT; CDR3aa: CASSPRDSGEAFF; v_gene: TRBV18; j_gene: TRBJ1-1; d_gene: TRBD1; abundance: once; len: 13
CDR3nt: TGTGCCAGCAGAGGGGGCGGCTCCTACAATGAGCAGTTCTTC; CDR3aa: CASRGGGSYNEQFF; v_gene: TRBV7-2; j_gene: TRBJ2-1; d_gene: TRBD1; abundance: .; len: 14
CDR3nt: TGTGCCAGCCTCTGGGACAGCGACTACGAGCAGTACTTC; CDR3aa: CASLWDSDYEQYF; v_gene: TRBV2; j_gene: TRBJ2-7; d_gene: TRBD1; abundance: .; len: 13
CDR3nt: TGTGCCAGCAGACAGAGGGACTCAAACTATAATTCACCCCTCCACTTT; CDR3aa: CASRQRDSNYNSPLHF; v_gene: TRBV3-1/TRBV3-2; j_gene: TRBJ1-6; d_gene: .; abundance: .; len: 16
CDR3nt: TGTGCCAGCAGCCTAAAACCCCCAGTCGGGACAGGGGTCGATGAGCAGTTCTTC; CDR3aa: CASSLKPPVGTGVDEQFF; v_gene: TRBV7-3; j_gene: TRBJ2-1; d_gene: TRBD1; abundance: .; len: 18
CDR3nt: TGTGCCACCAGTGATGGGGGACAGGGGAACGGGGAGCTGTTTTTT; CDR3aa: CATSDGGQGNGELFF; v_gene: TRBV24-1; j_gene: TRBJ2-2; d_gene: TRBD1; abundance: .; len: 15
CDR3nt: TGTGCCATCAGCGAGGCAGGGGGCGCGGCTAATGAAAAACTGTTTTTT; CDR3aa: CAISEAGGAANEKLFF; v_gene: TRBV10-3; j_gene: TRBJ1-4; d_gene: TRBD1; abundance: .; len: 16
CDR3nt: TGTGCCAGCTCACCACCGACAGGTGACAATGAGCAGTTCTTC; CDR3aa: CASSPPTGDNEQFF; v_gene: TRBV18; j_gene: TRBJ2-1; d_gene: .; abundance: .; len: 14
CDR3nt: TGTGCCAGCAGCGTATACGGCGGACTCAATCAGCCCCAGCATTTT; CDR3aa: CASSVYGGLNQPQHF; v_gene: TRBV9; j_gene: TRBJ1-5; d_gene: .; abundance: once; len: 15
CDR3nt: TGTGCCAGCAGCTTAGGGACTAGCGGGGAGTTAGATACGCAGTATTTT; CDR3aa: CASSLGTSGELDTQYF; v_gene: TRBV5-6; j_gene: TRBJ2-3; d_gene: TRBD2; abundance: .; len: 16